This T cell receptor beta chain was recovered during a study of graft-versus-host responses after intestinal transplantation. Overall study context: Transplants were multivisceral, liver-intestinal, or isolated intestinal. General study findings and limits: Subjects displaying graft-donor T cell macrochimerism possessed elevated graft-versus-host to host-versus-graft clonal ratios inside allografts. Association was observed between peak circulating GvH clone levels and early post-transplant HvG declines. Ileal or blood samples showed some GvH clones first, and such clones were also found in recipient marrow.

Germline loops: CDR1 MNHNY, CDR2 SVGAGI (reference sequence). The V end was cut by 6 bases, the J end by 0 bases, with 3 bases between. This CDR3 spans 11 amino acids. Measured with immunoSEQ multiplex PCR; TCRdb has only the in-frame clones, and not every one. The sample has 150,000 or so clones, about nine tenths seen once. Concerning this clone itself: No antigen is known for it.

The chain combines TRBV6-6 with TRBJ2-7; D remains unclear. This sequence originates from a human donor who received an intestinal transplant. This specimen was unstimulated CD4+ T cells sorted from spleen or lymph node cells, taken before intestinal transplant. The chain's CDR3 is CASSPSYEQYF. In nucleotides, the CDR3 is TGTGCCAGCAGCCCCTCCTACGAGCAGTACTTC.